These T cell receptor beta chains were read from a single sample in a study of blood T cell repertoires in COVID-19. Repertoires were generated with immunoSEQ multiplex PCR, while TCRdb's copy carries only in-frame clones and drops some. The sample contains a few hundred thousand clones, approximately 88% of which appear only once. Source material: PBMCs or T cells enriched from blood (not recorded which). Receptors were obtained from a man younger than 35 with acute COVID-19. Each CDR3 is given with its conserved first and last residue. A D gene is named only where the DNA matches it firmly. Rows give clone size only sometimes, using once, few, many, or a class for an expanded clone.

d_gene: -
j_gene: TRBJ2-5
v_gene: TRBV11-3
abundance: -
CDR3nt: TGTGCCAGCAGCTTAGTACTAGGCCCCGGAATCAGAGAGACCCAGTACTTC
CDR3aa: CASSLVLGPGIRETQYF

d_gene: TRBD2
j_gene: TRBJ2-5
v_gene: TRBV19
abundance: -
CDR3nt: TGTGCCAGTAGTACAGCGGGAGGGCTAGGGGAGACCCAGTACTTC
CDR3aa: CASSTAGGLGETQYF

d_gene: TRBD1
j_gene: TRBJ1-1
v_gene: TRBV29-1
abundance: few
CDR3nt: TGCAGCGTTGATCTCGACAGGGGGGCTGAAGCTTTCTTT
CDR3aa: CSVDLDRGAEAFF

d_gene: TRBD2
j_gene: TRBJ2-1
v_gene: TRBV11-2
abundance: -
CDR3nt: TGTGCCAGCAGCTTAGGTGGGGCTAGCGGGGTCGGTGAGCAGTTCTTC
CDR3aa: CASSLGGASGVGEQFF

d_gene: TRBD1
j_gene: TRBJ1-2
v_gene: TRBV4-2
abundance: -
CDR3nt: TGTGCCAGCAGCCAAGATCTTCAGGGGGCTGAGAATGGCTACACCTTC
CDR3aa: CASSQDLQGAENGYTF

d_gene: TRBD1
j_gene: TRBJ1-1
v_gene: TRBV9
abundance: -
CDR3nt: TGTGCCAGCAGCGTAGGTGGACAGGGTGAAGCTTTCTTT
CDR3aa: CASSVGGQGEAFF

d_gene: -
j_gene: TRBJ1-1
v_gene: TRBV4-1
abundance: -
CDR3nt: TGCGCCAGCAGCCTCCTCTTCGTGAACACTGAAGCTTTCTTT
CDR3aa: CASSLLFVNTEAFF

d_gene: -
j_gene: TRBJ2-5
v_gene: TRBV7-7
abundance: -
CDR3nt: TGTGCTAGCAGCTTAAGCTCAGCGGGTAAAGAGACCCAGTACTTC
CDR3aa: CASSLSSAGKETQYF

d_gene: -
j_gene: TRBJ1-1
v_gene: TRBV18
abundance: -
CDR3nt: TGTGCCAGCTCACCACCGATACAGGGCGGCACTGAAGCTTTCTTT
CDR3aa: CASSPPIQGGTEAFF

d_gene: TRBD2
j_gene: TRBJ2-7
v_gene: TRBV14
abundance: -
CDR3nt: TGTGCCAGCAGCCAAACCCGCGACCTTTGGGACAATCCCAGCGGGAGAGTCCACGAGCAGTACTTC
CDR3aa: CASSQTRDLWDNPSGRVHEQYF

d_gene: TRBD1
j_gene: TRBJ1-6
v_gene: TRBV6-6
abundance: few
CDR3nt: TGTGCCAGCAGCCGGGACAGGGACCGGACACCCCTCCACTTT
CDR3aa: CASSRDRDRTPLHF

d_gene: -
j_gene: TRBJ1-1
v_gene: TRBV28
abundance: -
CDR3nt: TGTGCCAGCAGCTCTAGGGGAGGGTTTTCCACTGAAGCTTTCTTT
CDR3aa: CASSSRGGFSTEAFF

d_gene: -
j_gene: TRBJ1-2
v_gene: TRBV19
abundance: -
CDR3nt: TGTGCCAGTAGTTTAGACGGCGGGGCGAACTATGGCTACACCTTC
CDR3aa: CASSLDGGANYGYTF

d_gene: -
j_gene: TRBJ1-5
v_gene: TRBV6-2/TRBV6-3
abundance: few
CDR3nt: TGTGCCAGCAGCTCTCTCTTAGCCGGGACACTCTCCCGGCCCCAGCATTTT
CDR3aa: CASSSLLAGTLSRPQHF

d_gene: -
j_gene: TRBJ2-3
v_gene: TRBV11-2
abundance: -
CDR3nt: TGTGCCAGCAGCTTAAGGGGGTTCGGAGCTCCAGATACGCAGTATTTT
CDR3aa: CASSLRGFGAPDTQYF

d_gene: -
j_gene: TRBJ1-2
v_gene: TRBV28
abundance: -
CDR3nt: TGTGCCAGCAGTCCCTCGGACAGAAATCATATGGGCTACACCTTC
CDR3aa: CASSPSDRNHMGYTF

d_gene: TRBD1
j_gene: TRBJ1-2
v_gene: TRBV6-1
abundance: -
CDR3nt: TGTGCCAGCAGTGAAAGGGGGGACAGCGCGAACCTTAACTATGGCTACACCTTC
CDR3aa: CASSERGDSANLNYGYTF

d_gene: -
j_gene: TRBJ2-7
v_gene: TRBV10-3
abundance: -
CDR3nt: TGTGCCATCAGTACAACCGGCCAGGGCTACGAGCAGTACTTC
CDR3aa: CAISTTGQGYEQYF

d_gene: TRBD1
j_gene: TRBJ2-7
v_gene: TRBV6-5
abundance: once
CDR3nt: TGTGCCAGCAGTTACTCGACTACAGGGGACGAGCAGTACTTC
CDR3aa: CASSYSTTGDEQYF

d_gene: -
j_gene: TRBJ2-7
v_gene: TRBV19
abundance: -
CDR3nt: TGTGCCAGTAGTATACAGGACAGCTCCTACGAGCAGTACTTC
CDR3aa: CASSIQDSSYEQYF

d_gene: -
j_gene: TRBJ2-1
v_gene: TRBV28
abundance: -
CDR3nt: TGTGCCAGCAGTCGGACAAGCCCCAACCACAATGAGCAGTTCTTC
CDR3aa: CASSRTSPNHNEQFF

d_gene: -
j_gene: TRBJ2-1
v_gene: TRBV7-9
abundance: -
CDR3nt: TGTGCCAGCAGCTTAAATCGGCAGGGTGAGCAGTTCTTC
CDR3aa: CASSLNRQGEQFF

d_gene: -
j_gene: TRBJ1-6
v_gene: TRBV7-6
abundance: -
CDR3nt: TGTGCCAGCAGTCTAGAATCTTATTCACCCCTCCACTTT
CDR3aa: CASSLESYSPLHF

d_gene: TRBD2
j_gene: TRBJ2-3
v_gene: TRBV4-2
abundance: -
CDR3nt: TGTGCCAGCAGCCCCGGACTAGCGTCGGGCACAGATACGCAGTATTTT
CDR3aa: CASSPGLASGTDTQYF

d_gene: -
j_gene: TRBJ2-3
v_gene: TRBV4-3
abundance: -
CDR3nt: TGCGCCAGCAGCCAAGGGGGCGCGCAAGGTGGGGGCACAGATACGCAGTATTTT
CDR3aa: CASSQGGAQGGGTDTQYF

d_gene: -
j_gene: TRBJ2-1
v_gene: TRBV29-1
abundance: -
CDR3nt: TGCAGCGTTGGGGACATGGGTGAGCAGTTCTTC
CDR3aa: CSVGDMGEQFF

d_gene: -
j_gene: TRBJ2-2
v_gene: TRBV2
abundance: -
CDR3nt: TGTGCCAGCAGTGAAGCGTCAGGGGACACCGGGGAGCTGTTTTTT
CDR3aa: CASSEASGDTGELFF

d_gene: -
j_gene: TRBJ2-2
v_gene: TRBV27
abundance: -
CDR3nt: TGTGCCAGCAGTTTCTCTGGCATCGGGGAGCTGTTTTTT
CDR3aa: CASSFSGIGELFF

d_gene: -
j_gene: TRBJ1-4
v_gene: TRBV19
abundance: -
CDR3nt: TGTGCCAGTAGTTTGACATCGTGGAATGAAAAACTGTTTTTT
CDR3aa: CASSLTSWNEKLFF

d_gene: -
j_gene: TRBJ1-2
v_gene: TRBV2
abundance: many
CDR3nt: TGTGCCAGCAGCCGCGTGTCGGTATTAAATGGCTACACCTTC
CDR3aa: CASSRVSVLNGYTF

d_gene: TRBD2
j_gene: TRBJ2-7
v_gene: TRBV2
abundance: -
CDR3nt: TGTGCCAGCAGCCCGGAGACTAGCGGCAGGATCGACGAGCAGTACTTC
CDR3aa: CASSPETSGRIDEQYF

d_gene: TRBD1
j_gene: TRBJ2-2
v_gene: TRBV7-3
abundance: -
CDR3nt: TGTGCCAGCAGCTTAGTAGGCCCGGGACAGGGGTCTATAGTTACCGGGGAGCTGTTTTTT
CDR3aa: CASSLVGPGQGSIVTGELFF

d_gene: -
j_gene: TRBJ2-3
v_gene: TRBV3-1/TRBV3-2
abundance: -
CDR3nt: TGTGCCAGCAGCCAAGATCACCCGGGCGGGAATGAGACAGATACGCAGTATTTT
CDR3aa: CASSQDHPGGNETDTQYF

d_gene: -
j_gene: TRBJ1-3
v_gene: TRBV23-1
abundance: -
CDR3nt: TGCGCCAACCGTGGGGGAGGTACTGGAAACACCATATATTTT
CDR3aa: CANRGGGTGNTIYF

d_gene: -
j_gene: TRBJ2-4
v_gene: TRBV29-1
abundance: -
CDR3nt: TGCAGCGGTGGCCGGGACGGGGGAGACATTCAGTACTTC
CDR3aa: CSGGRDGGDIQYF

d_gene: TRBD2
j_gene: TRBJ2-1
v_gene: TRBV14
abundance: -
CDR3nt: TGTGCCAGCAGCGGGCTAGCGGGAAACAATGAGCAGTTCTTC
CDR3aa: CASSGLAGNNEQFF

d_gene: -
j_gene: TRBJ2-1
v_gene: TRBV29-1
abundance: -
CDR3nt: TGCAGCGTTGTTGGGGAGTGGGTCTACAATGAGCAGTTCTTC
CDR3aa: CSVVGEWVYNEQFF

d_gene: TRBD2
j_gene: TRBJ2-1
v_gene: TRBV4-3
abundance: -
CDR3nt: TGCGCCAGCAGCCAACCAGCCGGGACTAGCGGGAGGGCCGGGGTTAATGAGCAGTTCTTC
CDR3aa: CASSQPAGTSGRAGVNEQFF

d_gene: TRBD1
j_gene: TRBJ1-2
v_gene: TRBV19
abundance: -
CDR3nt: TGTGCCAGTAGTATACAGGGGGACTATGGCTACACCTTC
CDR3aa: CASSIQGDYGYTF

d_gene: TRBD1
j_gene: TRBJ2-2
v_gene: TRBV7-9
abundance: -
CDR3nt: TGTGCCAGCAGCTCTGGGACAGGCGCGAACACCGGGGAGCTGTTTTTT
CDR3aa: CASSSGTGANTGELFF

d_gene: -
j_gene: TRBJ2-1
v_gene: TRBV11-3
abundance: once
CDR3nt: TGTGCCAGCAGCCCGGGGGCGGCGGGAGCTAATGAGCAGTTCTTC
CDR3aa: CASSPGAAGANEQFF

d_gene: -
j_gene: TRBJ2-2
v_gene: TRBV2
abundance: -
CDR3nt: TGTGCCAGCTTCCAGGACACCGGGGAGCTGTTTTTT
CDR3aa: CASFQDTGELFF

d_gene: -
j_gene: TRBJ1-6
v_gene: TRBV7-3
abundance: -
CDR3nt: TGTGCCAGCAGCGGGACAAATTATAATTCACCCCTCCACTTT
CDR3aa: CASSGTNYNSPLHF

d_gene: -
j_gene: TRBJ2-5
v_gene: TRBV6-5
abundance: -
CDR3nt: TGTGCCAGCAGCCGTGACAGATGGGAGACCCAGTACTTC
CDR3aa: CASSRDRWETQYF

d_gene: -
j_gene: TRBJ1-5
v_gene: TRBV28
abundance: -
CDR3nt: TGTGCCAGCACCTCAGGGTCGCCCCAGCATTTT
CDR3aa: CASTSGSPQHF

d_gene: -
j_gene: TRBJ2-1
v_gene: TRBV19
abundance: -
CDR3nt: TGTGCCACACATAGCGGAGCCTACAATGAGCAGTTCTTC
CDR3aa: CATHSGAYNEQFF

d_gene: TRBD1
j_gene: TRBJ2-1
v_gene: TRBV7-9
abundance: few
CDR3nt: TGTGCCAGCAGCCCCGGGACAGGGGGTTTGTTACAGTTCTTC
CDR3aa: CASSPGTGGLLQFF

d_gene: TRBD1
j_gene: TRBJ2-1
v_gene: TRBV27
abundance: -
CDR3nt: TGTGCCAGCAGTTTGGGACAGACTAAGCAGTTCTTC
CDR3aa: CASSLGQTKQFF

d_gene: -
j_gene: TRBJ1-5
v_gene: TRBV2
abundance: -
CDR3nt: TGTGCCAGCAGTTCGAGGGGGAAGGGGGATCAGCCCCAGCATTTT
CDR3aa: CASSSRGKGDQPQHF

d_gene: TRBD2
j_gene: TRBJ2-2
v_gene: TRBV28
abundance: -
CDR3nt: TGTGCCAGCAGTTACCAAGGGGAGGGCACCGGGGAGCTGTTTTTT
CDR3aa: CASSYQGEGTGELFF

d_gene: TRBD1
j_gene: TRBJ1-1
v_gene: TRBV4-1
abundance: -
CDR3nt: TGCGCCAGCAGCCAGGCATTAGGGGGCAACACTGAAGCTTTCTTT
CDR3aa: CASSQALGGNTEAFF

d_gene: TRBD2
j_gene: TRBJ2-3
v_gene: TRBV29-1
abundance: -
CDR3nt: TGCAGCGTTGACGGACTAGCGGGAGAAGATACGCAGTATTTT
CDR3aa: CSVDGLAGEDTQYF

d_gene: -
j_gene: TRBJ1-2
v_gene: TRBV28
abundance: once
CDR3nt: TGTGCCAGCAGTTTAGGAGGAGACATCGGCTATGGCTACACCTTC
CDR3aa: CASSLGGDIGYGYTF

d_gene: TRBD1
j_gene: TRBJ1-2
v_gene: TRBV28
abundance: -
CDR3nt: TGTGCCAGCAGTTCCCCTCAGGGGGCCGGGCGGCGGTATGGCTACACCTTC
CDR3aa: CASSSPQGAGRRYGYTF

d_gene: -
j_gene: TRBJ2-3
v_gene: TRBV12-3/TRBV12-4
abundance: -
CDR3nt: TGTGCCAGCAGTTGGTCTAGGGGCGATACGCAGTATTTT
CDR3aa: CASSWSRGDTQYF

d_gene: -
j_gene: TRBJ2-7
v_gene: TRBV18
abundance: -
CDR3nt: TGTGCCAGCTCACCAGTTCAGGGATCCCTCGAGCAGTACTTC
CDR3aa: CASSPVQGSLEQYF

d_gene: -
j_gene: TRBJ1-5
v_gene: TRBV25-1
abundance: few
CDR3nt: TGTGCCAGCAGTGCCCCGGGGAGCAATCAGCCCCAGCATTTT
CDR3aa: CASSAPGSNQPQHF

d_gene: TRBD2
j_gene: TRBJ2-6
v_gene: TRBV11-2
abundance: once
CDR3nt: TGTGCCAGCAGCTTAGATTGGACTAGCGGTTCTGGGGCCAACGTCCTGACTTTC
CDR3aa: CASSLDWTSGSGANVLTF